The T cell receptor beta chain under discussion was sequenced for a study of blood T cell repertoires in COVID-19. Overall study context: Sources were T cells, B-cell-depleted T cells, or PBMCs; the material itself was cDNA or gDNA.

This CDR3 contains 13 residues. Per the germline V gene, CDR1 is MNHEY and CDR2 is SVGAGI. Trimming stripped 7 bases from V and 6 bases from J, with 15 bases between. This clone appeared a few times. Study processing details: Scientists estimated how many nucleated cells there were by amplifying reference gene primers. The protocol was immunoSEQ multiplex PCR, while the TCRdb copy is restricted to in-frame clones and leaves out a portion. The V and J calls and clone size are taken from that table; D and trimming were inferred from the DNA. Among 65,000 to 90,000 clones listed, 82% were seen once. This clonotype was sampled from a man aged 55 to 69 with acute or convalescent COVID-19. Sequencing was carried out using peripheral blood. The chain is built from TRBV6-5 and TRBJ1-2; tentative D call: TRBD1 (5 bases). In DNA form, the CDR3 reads TGTGCCAGCAATTCCGGCGAACAGGATGGCTACACCTTC. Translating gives CASNSGEQDGYTF.